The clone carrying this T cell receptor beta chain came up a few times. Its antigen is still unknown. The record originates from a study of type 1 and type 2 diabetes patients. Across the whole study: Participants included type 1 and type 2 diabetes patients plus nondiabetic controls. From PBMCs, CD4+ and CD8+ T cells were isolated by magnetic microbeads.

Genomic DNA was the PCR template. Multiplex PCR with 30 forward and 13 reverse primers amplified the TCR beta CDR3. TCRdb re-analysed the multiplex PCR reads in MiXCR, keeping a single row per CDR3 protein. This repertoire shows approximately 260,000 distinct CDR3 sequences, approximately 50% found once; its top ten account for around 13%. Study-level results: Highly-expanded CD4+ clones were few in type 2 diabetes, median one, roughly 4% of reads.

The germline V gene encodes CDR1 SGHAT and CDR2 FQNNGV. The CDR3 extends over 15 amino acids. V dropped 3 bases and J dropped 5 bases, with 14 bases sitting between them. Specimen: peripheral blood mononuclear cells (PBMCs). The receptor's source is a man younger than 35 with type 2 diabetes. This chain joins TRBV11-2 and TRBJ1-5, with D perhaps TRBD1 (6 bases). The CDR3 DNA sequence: TGTGCCAGCAGCTTTTCTGGAGGGGGAGATCAGCCCCAGCATTTT. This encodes CASSFSGGGDQPQHF.